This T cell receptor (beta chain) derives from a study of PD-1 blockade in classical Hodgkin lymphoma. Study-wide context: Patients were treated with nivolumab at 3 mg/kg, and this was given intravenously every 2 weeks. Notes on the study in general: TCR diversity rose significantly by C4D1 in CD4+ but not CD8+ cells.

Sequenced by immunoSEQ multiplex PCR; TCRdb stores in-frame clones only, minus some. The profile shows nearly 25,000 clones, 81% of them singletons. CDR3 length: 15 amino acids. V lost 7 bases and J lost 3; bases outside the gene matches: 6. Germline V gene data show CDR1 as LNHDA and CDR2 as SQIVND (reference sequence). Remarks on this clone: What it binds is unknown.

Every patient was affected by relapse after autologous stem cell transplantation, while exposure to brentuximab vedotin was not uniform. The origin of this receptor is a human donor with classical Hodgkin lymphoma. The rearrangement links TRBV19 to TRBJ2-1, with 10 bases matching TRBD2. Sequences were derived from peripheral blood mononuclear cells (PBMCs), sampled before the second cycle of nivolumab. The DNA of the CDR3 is TGTGCCAGTACGTTAGCGGGAGGCATCTACAATGAGCAGTTCTTC. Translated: CASTLAGGIYNEQFF.